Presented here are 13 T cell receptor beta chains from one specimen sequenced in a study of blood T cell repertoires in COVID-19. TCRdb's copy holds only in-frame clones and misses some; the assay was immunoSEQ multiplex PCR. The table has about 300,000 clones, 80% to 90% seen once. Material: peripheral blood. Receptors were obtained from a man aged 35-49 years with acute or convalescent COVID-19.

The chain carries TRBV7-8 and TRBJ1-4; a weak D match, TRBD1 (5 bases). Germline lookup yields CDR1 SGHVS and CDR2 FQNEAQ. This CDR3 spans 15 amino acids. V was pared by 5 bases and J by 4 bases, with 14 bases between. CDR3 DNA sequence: TGTGCCAGCAGCCCCCTAAGGGGCGGTAATGAAAAACTGTTTTTT. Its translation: CASSPLRGGNEKLFF.

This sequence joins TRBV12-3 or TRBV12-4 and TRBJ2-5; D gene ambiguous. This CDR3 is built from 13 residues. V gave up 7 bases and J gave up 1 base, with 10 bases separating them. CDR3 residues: CASTGFVQETQYF. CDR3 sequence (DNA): TGTGCCAGCACCGGGTTTGTCCAAGAGACCCAGTACTTC.

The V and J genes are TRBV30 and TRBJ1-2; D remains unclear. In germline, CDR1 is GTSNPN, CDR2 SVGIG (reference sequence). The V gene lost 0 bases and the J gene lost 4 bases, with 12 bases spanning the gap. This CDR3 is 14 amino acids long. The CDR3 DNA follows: TGTGCCTGGAGTGTAGAGAGGTCGGGCTATGGCTACACCTTC. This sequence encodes CAWSVERSGYGYTF.

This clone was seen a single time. CDR3 sequence reads: CAISEQMGQGPLGEQYF. CDR3 nucleotide sequence: TGTGCCATCAGTGAGCAAATGGGACAGGGGCCCCTCGGGGAGCAGTACTTC. The chain employs TRBV10-3 and TRBJ2-7; 10 bases are shared with TRBD1. The V segment lost 2 bases and the J segment 7 bases; nucleotides outside the gene matches: 14. The CDR3 is 17 residues long. Germline loops: CDR1 ENHRY, CDR2 SYGVKD.

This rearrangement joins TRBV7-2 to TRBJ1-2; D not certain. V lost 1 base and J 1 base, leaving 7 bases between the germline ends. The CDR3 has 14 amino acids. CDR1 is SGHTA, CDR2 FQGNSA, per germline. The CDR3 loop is CASSLERGNYGYTF. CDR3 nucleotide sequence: TGTGCCAGCAGCTTAGAGCGGGGTAACTATGGCTACACCTTC.

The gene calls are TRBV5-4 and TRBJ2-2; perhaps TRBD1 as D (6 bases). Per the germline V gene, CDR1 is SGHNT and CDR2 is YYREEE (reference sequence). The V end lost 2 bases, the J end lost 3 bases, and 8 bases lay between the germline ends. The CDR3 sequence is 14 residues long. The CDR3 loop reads CASSLQGYTGELFF. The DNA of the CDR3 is TGTGCCAGCAGCTTACAGGGCTACACCGGGGAGCTGTTTTTT. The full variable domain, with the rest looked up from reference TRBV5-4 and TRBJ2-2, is ETGVTQSPTHLIKTRGQQVTLRCSSQSGHNTVSWYQQALGQGPQFIFQYYREEENGRGNFPPRFSGLQFPNYSSELNVNALELDDSALYLCASSLQGYTGELFFGEGSRLTVL.

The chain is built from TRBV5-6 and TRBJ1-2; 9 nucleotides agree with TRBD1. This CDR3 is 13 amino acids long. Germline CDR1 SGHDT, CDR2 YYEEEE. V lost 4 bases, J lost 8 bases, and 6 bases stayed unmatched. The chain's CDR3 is CASSGTGGWGYTF. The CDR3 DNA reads TGTGCCAGCAGCGGCACAGGGGGCTGGGGCTACACCTTC.

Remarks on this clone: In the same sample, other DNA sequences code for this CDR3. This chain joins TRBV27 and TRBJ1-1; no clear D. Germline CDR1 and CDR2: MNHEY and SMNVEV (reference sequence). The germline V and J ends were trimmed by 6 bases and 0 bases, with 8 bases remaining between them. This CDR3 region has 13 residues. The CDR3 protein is CASRISLNTEAFF. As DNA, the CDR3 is TGTGCCAGCAGAATCAGTTTGAACACTGAAGCTTTCTTT.

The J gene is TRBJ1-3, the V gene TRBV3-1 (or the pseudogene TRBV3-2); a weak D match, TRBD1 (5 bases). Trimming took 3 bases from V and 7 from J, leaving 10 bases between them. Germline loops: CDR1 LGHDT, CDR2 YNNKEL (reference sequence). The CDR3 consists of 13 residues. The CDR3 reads CASSQGDFNTIYF. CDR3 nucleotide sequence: TGTGCCAGCAGCCAGGGGGACTTCAACACCATATATTTT.

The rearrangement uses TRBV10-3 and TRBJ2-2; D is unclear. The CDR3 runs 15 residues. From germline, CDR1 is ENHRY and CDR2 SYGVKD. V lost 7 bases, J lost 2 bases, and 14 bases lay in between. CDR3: CAIKNAALNTGELFF. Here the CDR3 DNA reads TGTGCCATCAAGAATGCGGCCTTAAACACCGGGGAGCTGTTTTTT.

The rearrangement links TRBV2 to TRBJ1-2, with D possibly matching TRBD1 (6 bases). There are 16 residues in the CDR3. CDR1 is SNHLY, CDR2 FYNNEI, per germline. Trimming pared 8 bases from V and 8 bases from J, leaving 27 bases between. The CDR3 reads CASLNRDPRTSYGYTF. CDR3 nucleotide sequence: TGTGCCAGCCTCAACAGGGACCCCCGGACGAGTTACGGCTACACCTTC.

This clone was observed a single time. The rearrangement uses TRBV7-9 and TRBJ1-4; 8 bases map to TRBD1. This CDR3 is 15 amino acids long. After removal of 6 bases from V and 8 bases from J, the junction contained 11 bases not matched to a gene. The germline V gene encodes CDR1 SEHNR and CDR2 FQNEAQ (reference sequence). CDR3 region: CASSFVDRGWEKLFF. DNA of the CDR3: TGTGCCAGCAGTTTCGTAGACAGGGGATGGGAAAAACTGTTTTTT.

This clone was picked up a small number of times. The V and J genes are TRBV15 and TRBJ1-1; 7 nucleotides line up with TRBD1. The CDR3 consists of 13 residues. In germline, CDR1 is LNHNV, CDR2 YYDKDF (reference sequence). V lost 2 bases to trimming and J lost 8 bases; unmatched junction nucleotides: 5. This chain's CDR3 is CATSRFRGTEAFF. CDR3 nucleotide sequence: TGTGCCACCAGCAGATTCAGGGGGACCGAAGCTTTCTTT.